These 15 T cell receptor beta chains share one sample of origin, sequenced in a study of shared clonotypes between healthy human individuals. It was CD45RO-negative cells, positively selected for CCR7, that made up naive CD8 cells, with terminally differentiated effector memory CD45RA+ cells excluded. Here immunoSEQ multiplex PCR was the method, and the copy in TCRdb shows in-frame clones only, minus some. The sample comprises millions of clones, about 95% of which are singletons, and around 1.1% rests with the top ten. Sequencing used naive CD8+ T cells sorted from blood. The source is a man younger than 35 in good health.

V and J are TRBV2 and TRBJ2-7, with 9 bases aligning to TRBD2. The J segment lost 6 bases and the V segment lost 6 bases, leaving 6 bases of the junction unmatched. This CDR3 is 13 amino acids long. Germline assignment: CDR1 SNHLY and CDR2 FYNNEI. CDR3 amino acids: CASSGTSPFEQYF. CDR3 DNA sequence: TGTGCCAGCAGCGGGACTAGCCCCTTCGAGCAGTACTTC.

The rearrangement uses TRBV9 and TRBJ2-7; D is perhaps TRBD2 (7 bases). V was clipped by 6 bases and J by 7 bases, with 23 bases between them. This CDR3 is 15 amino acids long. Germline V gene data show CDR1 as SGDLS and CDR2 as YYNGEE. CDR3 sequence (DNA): TGTGCCAGCACCCTGGGCGGGGGCCCTCTTCAGGAGCAGTACTTC. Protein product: CASTLGGGPLQEQYF.

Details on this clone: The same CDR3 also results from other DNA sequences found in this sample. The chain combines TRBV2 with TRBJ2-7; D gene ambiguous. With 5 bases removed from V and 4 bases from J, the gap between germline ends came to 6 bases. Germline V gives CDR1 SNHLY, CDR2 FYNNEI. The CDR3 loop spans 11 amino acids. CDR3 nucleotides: TGTGCCAGCAGTCCCATGTACGAGCAGTACTTC. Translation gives CASSPMYEQYF.

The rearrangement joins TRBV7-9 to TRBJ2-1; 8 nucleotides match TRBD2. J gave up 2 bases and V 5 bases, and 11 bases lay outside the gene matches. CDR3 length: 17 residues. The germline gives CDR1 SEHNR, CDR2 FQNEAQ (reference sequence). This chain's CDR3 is CASSPQTGTSTYNEQFF. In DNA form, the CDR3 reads TGTGCCAGCAGCCCTCAAACCGGGACTAGTACCTACAATGAGCAGTTCTTC. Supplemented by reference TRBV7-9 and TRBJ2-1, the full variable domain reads DTGVSQNPRHKITKRGQNVTFRCDPISEHNRLYWYRQTLGQGPEFLTYFQNEAQLEKSRLLSDRFSAERPKGSFSTLEIQRTEQGDSAMYLCASSPQTGTSTYNEQFFGPGTRLTVL.

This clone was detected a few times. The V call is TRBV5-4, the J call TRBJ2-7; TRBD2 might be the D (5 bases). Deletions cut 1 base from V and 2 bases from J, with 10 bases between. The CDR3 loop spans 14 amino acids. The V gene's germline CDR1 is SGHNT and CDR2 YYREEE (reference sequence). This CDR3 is CASSLSSATYEQYF. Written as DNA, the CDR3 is TGTGCCAGCAGCTTGAGTAGCGCTACCTACGAGCAGTACTTC. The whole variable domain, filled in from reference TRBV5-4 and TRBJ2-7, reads ETGVTQSPTHLIKTRGQQVTLRCSSQSGHNTVSWYQQALGQGPQFIFQYYREEENGRGNFPPRFSGLQFPNYSSELNVNALELDDSALYLCASSLSSATYEQYFGPGTRLTVT.

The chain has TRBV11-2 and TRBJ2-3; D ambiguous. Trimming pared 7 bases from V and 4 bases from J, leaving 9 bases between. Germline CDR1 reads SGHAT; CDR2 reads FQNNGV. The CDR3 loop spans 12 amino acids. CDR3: CASTRRPDTQYF. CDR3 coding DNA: TGTGCCAGCACCCGGCGCCCAGATACGCAGTATTTT.

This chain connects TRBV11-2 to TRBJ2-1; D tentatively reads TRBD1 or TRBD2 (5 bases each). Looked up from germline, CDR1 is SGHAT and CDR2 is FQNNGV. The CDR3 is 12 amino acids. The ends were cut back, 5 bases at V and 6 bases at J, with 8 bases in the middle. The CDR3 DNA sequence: TGTGCCAGCAGCGACAGCGGCAATGAGCAGTTCTTC. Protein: CASSDSGNEQFF.

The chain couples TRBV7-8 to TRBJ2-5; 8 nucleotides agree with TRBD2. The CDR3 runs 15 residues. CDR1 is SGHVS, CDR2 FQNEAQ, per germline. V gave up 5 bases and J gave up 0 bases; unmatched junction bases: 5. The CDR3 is CASSHAGGHQETQYF. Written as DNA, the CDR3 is TGTGCCAGCAGCCATGCGGGGGGCCACCAAGAGACCCAGTACTTC. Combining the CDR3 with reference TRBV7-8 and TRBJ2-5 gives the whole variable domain GAGVSQSPRYKVAKRGQDVALRCDPISGHVSLFWYQQALGQGPEFLTYFQNEAQLDKSGLPSDRFFAERPEGSVSTLKIQRTQQEDSAVYLCASSHAGGHQETQYFGPGTRLLVL.

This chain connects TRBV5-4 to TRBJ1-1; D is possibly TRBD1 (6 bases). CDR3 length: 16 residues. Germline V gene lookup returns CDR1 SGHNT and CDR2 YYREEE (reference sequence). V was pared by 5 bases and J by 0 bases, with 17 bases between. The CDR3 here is CASRWTPGTLNTEAFF. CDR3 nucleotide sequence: TGTGCCAGCAGGTGGACCCCCGGGACACTGAACACTGAAGCTTTCTTT. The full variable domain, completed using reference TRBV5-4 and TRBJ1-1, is ETGVTQSPTHLIKTRGQQVTLRCSSQSGHNTVSWYQQALGQGPQFIFQYYREEENGRGNFPPRFSGLQFPNYSSELNVNALELDDSALYLCASRWTPGTLNTEAFFGQGTRLTVV.

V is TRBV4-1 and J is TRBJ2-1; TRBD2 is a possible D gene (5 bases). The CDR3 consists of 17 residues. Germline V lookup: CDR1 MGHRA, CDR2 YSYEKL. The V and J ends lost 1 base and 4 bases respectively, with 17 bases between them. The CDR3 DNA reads TGCGCCAGCAGCCAAGGGGAGCGGACTTATGGGTACAATGAGCAGTTCTTC. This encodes CASSQGERTYGYNEQFF.

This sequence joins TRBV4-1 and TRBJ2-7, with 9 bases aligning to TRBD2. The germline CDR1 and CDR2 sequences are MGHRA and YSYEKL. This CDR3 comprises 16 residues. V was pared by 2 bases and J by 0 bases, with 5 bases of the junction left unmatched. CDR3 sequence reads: CASSQSSGGSSYEQYF. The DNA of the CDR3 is TGCGCCAGCAGCCAATCCAGCGGGGGGTCCTCCTACGAGCAGTACTTC.

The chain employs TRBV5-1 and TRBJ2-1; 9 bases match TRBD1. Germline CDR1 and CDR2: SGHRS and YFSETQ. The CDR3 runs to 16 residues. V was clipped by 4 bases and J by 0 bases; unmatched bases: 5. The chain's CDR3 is CASSTGQGSSYNEQFF. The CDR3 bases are TGCGCCAGCAGCACAGGACAGGGGAGCTCCTACAATGAGCAGTTCTTC.

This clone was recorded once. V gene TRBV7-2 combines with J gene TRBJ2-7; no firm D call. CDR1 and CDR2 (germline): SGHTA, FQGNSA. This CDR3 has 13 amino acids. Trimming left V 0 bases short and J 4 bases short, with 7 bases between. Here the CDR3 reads CASSLASAYEQYF. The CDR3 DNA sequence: TGTGCCAGCAGCTTAGCAAGCGCTTACGAGCAGTACTTC.

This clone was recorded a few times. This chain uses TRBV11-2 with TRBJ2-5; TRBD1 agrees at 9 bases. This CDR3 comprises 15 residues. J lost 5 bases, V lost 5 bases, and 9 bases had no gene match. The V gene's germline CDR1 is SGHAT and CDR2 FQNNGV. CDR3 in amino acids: CASSPLTGGVETQYF. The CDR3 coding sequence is TGTGCCAGCAGCCCCCTGACAGGGGGAGTGGAGACCCAGTACTTC.

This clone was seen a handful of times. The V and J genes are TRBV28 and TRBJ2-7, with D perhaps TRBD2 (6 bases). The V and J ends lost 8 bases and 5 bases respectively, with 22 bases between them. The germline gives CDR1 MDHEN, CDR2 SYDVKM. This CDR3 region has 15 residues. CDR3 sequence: CASGPPGTGANEQYF. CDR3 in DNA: TGTGCCAGCGGGCCGCCGGGGACTGGGGCCAACGAGCAGTACTTC.